This TCR beta chain was captured by sequencing in a study of identical twins. The CDR3 covers 13 residues. Germline V gives CDR1 SGDLS, CDR2 YYNGEE. Trimming pared 7 bases from V and 4 bases from J, leaving 14 bases between. The cDNA had a unique molecular identifier and a template-switch universal primer site. TCRdb reanalysed the 5' RACE reads using MiXCR and keeps one entry per CDR3 protein. Seen here are about 520,000 distinct CDR3 sequences, under 25% observed once, and the top ten hold around 1%. The same data also contributed to another study, on T cells expressing NK-cell markers. That source reports: Seven donors tested HCMV-seropositive and one tested seronegative among the eight sequenced.

The source is a woman aged 18-29 years in good health. The sample was CD4+ T cells sorted from blood. The chain has TRBV9 and TRBJ2-5, with a tentative D call TRBD1 (5 bases). The CDR3 here is CASSREQGETQYF. CDR3 nucleotides: TGTGCCAGCTCCCGCGAGCAGGGAGAGACCCAGTACTTC. Full variable domain (remainder filled in from reference TRBV9 and TRBJ2-5): DSGVTQTPKHLITATGQRVTLRCSPRSGDLSVYWYQQSLDQGLQFLIQYYNGEERAKGNILERFSAQQFPDLHSELNLSSLELGDSALYFCASSREQGETQYFGPGTRLLVL.